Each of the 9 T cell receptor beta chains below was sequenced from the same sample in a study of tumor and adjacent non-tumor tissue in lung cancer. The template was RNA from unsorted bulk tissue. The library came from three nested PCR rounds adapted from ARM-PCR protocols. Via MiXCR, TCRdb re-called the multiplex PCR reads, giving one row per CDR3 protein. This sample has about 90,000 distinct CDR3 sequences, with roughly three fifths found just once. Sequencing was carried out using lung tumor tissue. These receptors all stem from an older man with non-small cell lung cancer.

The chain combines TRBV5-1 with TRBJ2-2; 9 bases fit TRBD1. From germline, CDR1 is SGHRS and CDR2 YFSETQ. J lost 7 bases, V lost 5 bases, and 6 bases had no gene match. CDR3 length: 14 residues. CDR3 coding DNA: TGCGCCAGCAGGAGGGGACAGGGTATCGGGGAGCTGTTTTTT. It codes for CASRRGQGIGELFF.

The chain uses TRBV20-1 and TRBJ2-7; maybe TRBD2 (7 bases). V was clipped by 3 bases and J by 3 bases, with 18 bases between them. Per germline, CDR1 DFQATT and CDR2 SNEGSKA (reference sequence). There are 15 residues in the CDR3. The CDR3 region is CSASGGGPEGYEQYF. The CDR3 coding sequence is TGCAGTGCTAGTGGGGGGGGCCCCGAAGGCTACGAGCAGTACTTC.

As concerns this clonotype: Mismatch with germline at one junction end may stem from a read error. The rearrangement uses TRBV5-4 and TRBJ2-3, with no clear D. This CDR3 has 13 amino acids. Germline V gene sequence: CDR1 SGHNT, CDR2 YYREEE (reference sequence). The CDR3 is CASSVDITDTQYF. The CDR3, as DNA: TGTGCCAGCAGTGTTGACATCACAGACACGCAGTATTTT.

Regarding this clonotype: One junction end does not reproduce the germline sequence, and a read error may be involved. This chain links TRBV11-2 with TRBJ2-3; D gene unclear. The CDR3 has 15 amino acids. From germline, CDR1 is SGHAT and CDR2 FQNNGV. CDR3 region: CASSLGGRNTVTKYF. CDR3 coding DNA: TGTGCCAGCAGCTTAGGTGGGCGGAACACAGTTACGAAGTATTTT.

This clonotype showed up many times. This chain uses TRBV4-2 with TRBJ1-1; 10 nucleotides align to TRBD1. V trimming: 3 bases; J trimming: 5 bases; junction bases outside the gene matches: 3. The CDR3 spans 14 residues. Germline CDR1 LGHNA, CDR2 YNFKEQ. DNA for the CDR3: TGTGCCAGCAGCCAGACAGGGGGCGTAACTGAAGCTTTCTTT. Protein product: CASSQTGGVTEAFF.

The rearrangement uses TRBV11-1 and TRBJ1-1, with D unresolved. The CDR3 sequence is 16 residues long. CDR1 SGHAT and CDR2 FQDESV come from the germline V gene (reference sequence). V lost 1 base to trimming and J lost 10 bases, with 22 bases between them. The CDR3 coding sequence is TGTGCCAGCAGCTTAGGGTACAGCCCACGTAGGATAGCAGCTTTCTTT. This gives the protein CASSLGYSPRRIAAFF.

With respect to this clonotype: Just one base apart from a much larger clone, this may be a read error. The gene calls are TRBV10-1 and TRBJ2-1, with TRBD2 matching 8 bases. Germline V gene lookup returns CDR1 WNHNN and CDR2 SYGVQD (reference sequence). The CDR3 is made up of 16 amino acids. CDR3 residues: CASSGGSGVSYIEQFF. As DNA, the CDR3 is TGCGCCAGCAGTGGGGGTAGCGGGGTCTCCTACATTGAGCAGTTCTTC.

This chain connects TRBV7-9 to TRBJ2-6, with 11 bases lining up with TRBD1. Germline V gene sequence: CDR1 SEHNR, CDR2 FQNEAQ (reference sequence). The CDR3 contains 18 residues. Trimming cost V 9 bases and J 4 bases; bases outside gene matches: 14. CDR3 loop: CASSIRTGGPSGANVLTF. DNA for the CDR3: TGTGCCAGTAGCATCAGGACAGGGGGCCCTTCGGGGGCCAACGTCCTGACTTTC. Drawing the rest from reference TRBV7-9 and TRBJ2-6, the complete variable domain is DTGVSQNPRHKITKRGQNVTFRCDPISEHNRLYWYRQTLGQGPEFLTYFQNEAQLEKSRLLSDRFSAERPKGSFSTLEIQRTEQGDSAMYLCASSIRTGGPSGANVLTFGAGSRLTVL.

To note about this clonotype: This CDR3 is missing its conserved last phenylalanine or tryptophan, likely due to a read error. CDR3 DNA: TGTGCCAGCAGCTCCGGGACAGGGGGGACTTACGAGCAGTACTCC. Amino acids: CASSSGTGGTYEQYS. V gene TRBV11-2 combines with J gene TRBJ2-7; TRBD1 matches 11 bases. The CDR3 totals 15 residues. Germline assignment: CDR1 SGHAT and CDR2 FQNNGV. Unmatched junction bases numbered 6, after V lost 4 bases and J lost 4 bases.